This entry lists 8 T cell receptor beta chains sequenced from one sample in a study of shared clonotypes between healthy human individuals. TCRdb's table, derived via immunoSEQ multiplex PCR, lists solely in-frame clones and lacks some. Of about 2 million clones listed, about 95% are singletons. Naive CD8 cells lacked CD45RO, underwent positive selection for CCR7 and left out terminally differentiated effector memory CD45RA+ cells. Sequencing input: naive CD8+ T cells sorted from blood. The receptors shown here come from a man between 18 and 29 years old in good health.

CDR3 in amino acids: CASSPLPPGSEQYF. The CDR3, as DNA: TGTGCCAGCAGTCCCCTCCCCCCAGGCTCCGAGCAGTACTTC. The chain is built from TRBV27 and TRBJ2-7; D not resolved. The CDR3 extends over 14 amino acids. With 5 bases removed from V and 6 bases from J, the gap between germline ends came to 17 bases. CDR1 is MNHEY and CDR2 is SMNVEV in the germline V gene (reference sequence).

The chain carries TRBV7-2 and TRBJ2-5; D is unresolved. With 1 base removed from V and 1 base from J, the gap between germline ends came to 10 bases. The CDR3 runs to 15 residues. The germline V gene encodes CDR1 SGHTA and CDR2 FQGNSA. Here the CDR3 reads CASSLVAATQETQYF. The CDR3 DNA follows: TGTGCCAGCAGCTTAGTGGCAGCAACCCAAGAGACCCAGTACTTC.

V is TRBV4-1 and J is TRBJ1-1; D gene uncertain. This CDR3 has 15 residues. Germline CDR1 MGHRA, CDR2 YSYEKL. V shed 3 bases and J shed 1 base, with 12 bases lying between them. The CDR3 coding sequence is TGCGCCAGCAGCCAGCTGGCTGGTGAGAACACTGAAGCTTTCTTT. Encoded protein: CASSQLAGENTEAFF.

The V gene is TRBV6-6, the J gene TRBJ2-3, with D possibly matching TRBD2 (6 bases). The CDR3 runs to 15 residues. The germline V gene has CDR1 MNHNY and CDR2 SVGAGI (reference sequence). The germline V and J ends were trimmed by 5 bases and 4 bases, with 16 bases remaining between them. CDR3 region: CASSPTGVWADTQYF. CDR3 nucleotides: TGTGCCAGCAGTCCCACGGGAGTTTGGGCAGATACGCAGTATTTT.

V is TRBV5-6 and J is TRBJ2-7; D possibly corresponds to TRBD1 (6 bases). The CDR3 is made up of 18 amino acids. CDR1 is SGHDT, CDR2 YYEEEE, per germline. V lost 4 bases and J lost 6, with 29 bases in between. CDR3 coding DNA: TGTGCCAGCAGCCTCGCCGTGGTCAGGGGCGGCATTGTCGGCGAGCAGTACTTC. It encodes CASSLAVVRGGIVGEQYF.

This clone was observed once. The J gene is TRBJ2-5, the V gene TRBV7-9, with 8 positions matching TRBD2. CDR1 is SEHNR and CDR2 is FQNEAQ in the germline V gene (reference sequence). J lost 5 bases, V lost 5 bases, and 4 bases had no gene match. CDR3 length: 13 amino acids. The CDR3 is CASSAPGGETQYF. CDR3 sequence (DNA): TGTGCCAGCAGCGCCCCGGGGGGGGAGACCCAGTACTTC.

The J gene is TRBJ2-1, the V gene TRBV5-1, with a tentative D call TRBD2 (6 bases). This CDR3 has 14 amino acids. Trimming pared 4 bases from V and 5 bases from J, leaving 13 bases between. Germline CDR1 SGHRS, CDR2 YFSETQ. CDR3 DNA sequence: TGCGCCAGCAGCCCGGAGGGGACTCACAATGAGCAGTTCTTC. Its translation is CASSPEGTHNEQFF.

The chain recombines TRBV30 with TRBJ2-3; 10 positions agree with TRBD2. Germline V gene data show CDR1 as GTSNPN and CDR2 as SVGIG (reference sequence). This CDR3 is 16 amino acids long. V shed 3 bases, J shed 2 bases, and the junction held 8 bases outside the gene matches. CDR3 bases: TGTGCCTGGAGCCTGGGGCTAGCGGGAGACACAGATACGCAGTATTTT. Protein sequence: CAWSLGLAGDTDTQYF.